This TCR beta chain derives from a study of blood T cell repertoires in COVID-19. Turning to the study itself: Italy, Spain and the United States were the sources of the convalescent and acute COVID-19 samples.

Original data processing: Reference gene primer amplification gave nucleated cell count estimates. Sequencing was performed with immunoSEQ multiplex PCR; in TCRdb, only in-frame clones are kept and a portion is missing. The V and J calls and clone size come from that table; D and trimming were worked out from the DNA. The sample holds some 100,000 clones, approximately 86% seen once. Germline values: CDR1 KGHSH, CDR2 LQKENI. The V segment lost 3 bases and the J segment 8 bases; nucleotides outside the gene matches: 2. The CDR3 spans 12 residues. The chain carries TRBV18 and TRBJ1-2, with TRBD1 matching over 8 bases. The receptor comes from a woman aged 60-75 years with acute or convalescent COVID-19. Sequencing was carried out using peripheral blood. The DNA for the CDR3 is TGTGCCAGCTCACCGGACAGGGCGGGCTACACCTTC. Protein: CASSPDRAGYTF.